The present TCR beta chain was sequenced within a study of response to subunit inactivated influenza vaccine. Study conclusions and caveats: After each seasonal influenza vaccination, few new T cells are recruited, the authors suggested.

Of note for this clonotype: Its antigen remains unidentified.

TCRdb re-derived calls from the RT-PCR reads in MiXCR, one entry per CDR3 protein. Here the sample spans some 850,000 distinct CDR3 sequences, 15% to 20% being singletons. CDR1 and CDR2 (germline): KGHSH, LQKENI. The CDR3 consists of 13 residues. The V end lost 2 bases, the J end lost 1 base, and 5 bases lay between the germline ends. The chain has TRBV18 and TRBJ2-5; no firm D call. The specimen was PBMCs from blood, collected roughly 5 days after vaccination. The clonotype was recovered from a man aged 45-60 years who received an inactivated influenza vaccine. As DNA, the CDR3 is TGTGCCAGCTCACCAATTCTCCAAGAGACCCAGTACTTC. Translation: CASSPILQETQYF.